This T cell receptor (beta chain) was captured by sequencing in a study of cytomegalovirus exposure and HLA in healthy donors. Study observations and caveats: A later analysis showed that HLA-associated TCR beta chains had undergone more clonal expansion than equally common others. Cytomegalovirus-associated TCR beta chains were listed, numbering some 180. Within the data, a cluster of highly shared sequence variants was likely a sequencing artifact.

The trim removed 1 base at V and 3 bases at J, leaving 4 bases unmatched. Germline values: CDR1 MNHEY, CDR2 SMNVEV (reference sequence). The CDR3 sequence is 15 residues long. PCR used 60 Vbeta primers and 13 Jbeta primers. Per the original data handling: A follow-up analysis tallied about 80 million unique TCR beta chains, roughly 9.9 million shared. Clones were read by immunoSEQ multiplex PCR, and TCRdb kept only the in-frame ones, dropping some. V and J calls and clone size are as listed in that table; D and trimming were resolved from the DNA. The sample data list approximately 42,000 clones. Note on this clone: The antigen remains unidentified.

The source material was PBMCs. The V and J genes are TRBV27 and TRBJ2-3; 7 bases agree with TRBD2. This clonotype was sampled from a male donor in good health and CMV-seronegative. CDR3 nucleotide sequence: TGTGCCAGCAGTTTATATCCGGGACTAACAGATACGCAGTATTTT. Amino acid sequence: CASSLYPGLTDTQYF.